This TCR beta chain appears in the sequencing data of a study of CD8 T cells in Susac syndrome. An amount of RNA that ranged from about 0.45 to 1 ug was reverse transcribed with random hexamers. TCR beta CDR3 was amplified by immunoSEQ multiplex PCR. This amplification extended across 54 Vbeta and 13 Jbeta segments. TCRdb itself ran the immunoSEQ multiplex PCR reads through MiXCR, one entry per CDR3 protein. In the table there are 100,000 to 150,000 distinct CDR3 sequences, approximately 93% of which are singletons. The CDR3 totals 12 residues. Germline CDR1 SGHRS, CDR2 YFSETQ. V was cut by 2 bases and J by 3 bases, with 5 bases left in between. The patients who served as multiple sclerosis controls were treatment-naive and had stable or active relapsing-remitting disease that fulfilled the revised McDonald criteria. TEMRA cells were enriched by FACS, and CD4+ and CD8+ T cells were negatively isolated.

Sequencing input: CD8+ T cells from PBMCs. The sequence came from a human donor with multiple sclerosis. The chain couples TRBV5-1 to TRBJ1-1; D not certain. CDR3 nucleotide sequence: TGCGCCAGCAGCTTCTCGGACACTGAAGCTTTCTTT. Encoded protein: CASSFSDTEAFF. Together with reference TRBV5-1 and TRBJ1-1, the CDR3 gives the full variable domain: KAGVTQTPRYLIKTRGQQVTLSCSPISGHRSVSWYQQTPGQGLQFLFEYFSETQRNKGNFPGRFSGRQFSNSRSEMNVSTLELGDSALYLCASSFSDTEAFFGQGTRLTVV.